Here is one T cell receptor (beta chain) with its context. The source of the sample is a study of blood T cell repertoires in COVID-19. The method was immunoSEQ multiplex PCR; TCRdb's version includes in-frame clones alone and lacks a portion of them. The sample yields over 80,000 clones, 80% seen once. Germline V gene data show CDR1 as MDHEN and CDR2 as SYDVKM. V lost 10 bases to trimming and J lost 0 bases; unmatched junction nucleotides: 5. This CDR3 has 15 residues. The chain uses TRBV28 and TRBJ1-5; 11 bases are shared with TRBD1. This clonotype was sampled from a woman aged 70 to 79 with acute or convalescent COVID-19. Sequencing was done on a sample of peripheral blood. The CDR3 DNA reads TGTGCCACCGGGACAGGGGGTTATAGCAATCAGCCCCAGCATTTT. Amino acids: CATGTGGYSNQPQHF.